This entry describes one TCR beta chain. What it binds is not known. V lost 2 bases, J lost 6 bases, and 10 bases lay in between. Germline V gene sequence: CDR1 SEHNR, CDR2 FQNEAQ (reference sequence). The CDR3 is made up of 13 amino acids. The entry originates in a study of T cells after yellow fever vaccination. It was through 5'RACE template switching that TCR cDNA was made, with a universal primer site and UMIs added. TCRdb used MiXCR to reprocess the 5' RACE reads, holding one entry per CDR3 protein. In the table there are about 340,000 distinct CDR3 sequences, 8.7% of which are singletons. Overall study results and limits: Reappearing after the booster were most of the clones from primary vaccination (roughly 96% CD4, about 88% CD8).

The clonotype comes from a man aged 18 to 29 who received the YFV17D yellow fever vaccine. Material: PBMCs, obtained on the day of the first yellow fever vaccination. The chain has TRBV7-9 and TRBJ1-1, with no clear D. In DNA form, the CDR3 reads TGTGCCAGCAGCTTAACGGATAGGGCTGAAGCTTTCTTT. It is translated as CASSLTDRAEAFF.